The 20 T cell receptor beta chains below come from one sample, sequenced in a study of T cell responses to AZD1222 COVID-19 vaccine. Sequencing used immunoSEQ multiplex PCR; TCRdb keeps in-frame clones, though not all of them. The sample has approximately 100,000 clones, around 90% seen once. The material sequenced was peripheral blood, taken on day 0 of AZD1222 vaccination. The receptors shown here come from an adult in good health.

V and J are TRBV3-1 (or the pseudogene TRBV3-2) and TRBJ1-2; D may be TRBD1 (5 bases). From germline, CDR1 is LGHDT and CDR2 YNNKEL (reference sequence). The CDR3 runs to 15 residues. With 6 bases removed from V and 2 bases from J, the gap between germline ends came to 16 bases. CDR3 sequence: CASSLRGGGNYGYTF. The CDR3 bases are TGTGCCAGCAGTCTGAGGGGCGGTGGGAACTATGGCTACACCTTC.

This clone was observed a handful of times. The CDR3 is CASSPDWLHSTGELFF. In DNA, the CDR3 is TGTGCCAGCAGCCCCGATTGGCTACACTCCACCGGGGAGCTGTTTTTT. The chain carries TRBV3-1 (or the pseudogene TRBV3-2) and TRBJ2-2; D gene unclear. The germline V and J ends were trimmed by 4 bases and 4 bases, with 16 bases remaining between them. The CDR3 consists of 16 residues. Germline V gene lookup returns CDR1 LGHDT and CDR2 YNNKEL (reference sequence).

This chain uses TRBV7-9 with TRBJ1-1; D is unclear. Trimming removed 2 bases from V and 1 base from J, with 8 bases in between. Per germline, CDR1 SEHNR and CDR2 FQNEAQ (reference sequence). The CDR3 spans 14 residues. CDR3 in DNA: TGTGCCAGCAGCTTACAGGCGGGGAACACTGAAGCTTTCTTT. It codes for CASSLQAGNTEAFF.

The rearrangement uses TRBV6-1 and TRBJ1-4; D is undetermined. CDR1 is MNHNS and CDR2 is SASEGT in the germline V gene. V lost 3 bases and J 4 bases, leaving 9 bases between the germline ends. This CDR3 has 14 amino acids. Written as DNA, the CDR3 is TGTGCCAGCAGTGATTGGGCTATTAATGAAAAACTGTTTTTT. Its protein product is CASSDWAINEKLFF.

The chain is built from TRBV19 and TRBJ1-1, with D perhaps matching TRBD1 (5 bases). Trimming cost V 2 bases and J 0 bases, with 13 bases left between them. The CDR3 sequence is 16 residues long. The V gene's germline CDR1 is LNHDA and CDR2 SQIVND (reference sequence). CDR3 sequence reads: CASSILSRAMNTEAFF. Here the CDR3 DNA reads TGTGCCAGTAGTATACTGAGCAGGGCTATGAACACTGAAGCTTTCTTT.

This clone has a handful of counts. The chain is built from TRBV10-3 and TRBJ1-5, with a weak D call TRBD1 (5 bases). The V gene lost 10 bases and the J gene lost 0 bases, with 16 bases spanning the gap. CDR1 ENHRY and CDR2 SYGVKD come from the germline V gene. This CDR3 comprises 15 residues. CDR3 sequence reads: CATSFQGVSNQPQHF. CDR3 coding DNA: TGTGCCACCTCATTCCAGGGTGTTAGCAATCAGCCCCAGCATTTT.

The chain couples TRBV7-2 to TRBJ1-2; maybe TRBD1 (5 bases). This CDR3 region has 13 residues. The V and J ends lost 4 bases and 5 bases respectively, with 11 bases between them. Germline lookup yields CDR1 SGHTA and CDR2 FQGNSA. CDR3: CASSSTVEYGYTF. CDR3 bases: TGTGCCAGCAGCTCGACAGTAGAGTATGGCTACACCTTC. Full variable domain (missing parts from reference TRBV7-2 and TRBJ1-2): GAGVSQSPSNKVTEKGKDVELRCDPISGHTALYWYRQSLGQGLEFLIYFQGNSAPDKSGLPSDRFSAERTGGSVSTLTIQRTQQEDSAVYLCASSSTVEYGYTFGSGTRLTVV.

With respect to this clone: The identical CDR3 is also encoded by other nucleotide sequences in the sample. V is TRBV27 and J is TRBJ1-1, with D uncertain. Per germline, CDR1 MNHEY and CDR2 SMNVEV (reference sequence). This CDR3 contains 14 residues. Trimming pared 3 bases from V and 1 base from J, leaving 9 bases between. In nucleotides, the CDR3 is TGTGCCAGCAGTTTCGGCACGGAGAACACTGAAGCTTTCTTT. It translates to CASSFGTENTEAFF.

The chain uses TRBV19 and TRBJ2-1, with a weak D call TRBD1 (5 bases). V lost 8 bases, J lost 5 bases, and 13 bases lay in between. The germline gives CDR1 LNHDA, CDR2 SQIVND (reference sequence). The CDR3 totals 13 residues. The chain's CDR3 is CASALGVDNEQFF. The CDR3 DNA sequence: TGTGCCAGTGCTTTAGGGGTGGACAATGAGCAGTTCTTC. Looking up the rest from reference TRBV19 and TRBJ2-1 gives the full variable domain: DGGITQSPKYLFRKEGQNVTLSCEQNLNHDAMYWYRQDPGQGLRLIYYSQIVNDFQKGDIAEGYSVSREKKESFPLTVTSAQKNPTAFYLCASALGVDNEQFFGPGTRLTVL.

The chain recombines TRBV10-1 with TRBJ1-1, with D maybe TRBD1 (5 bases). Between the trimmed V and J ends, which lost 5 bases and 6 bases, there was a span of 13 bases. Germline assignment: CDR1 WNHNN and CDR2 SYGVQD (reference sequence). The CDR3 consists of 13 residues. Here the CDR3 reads CASSRDLGAEAFF. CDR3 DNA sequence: TGCGCCAGCAGTAGGGACTTGGGCGCTGAAGCTTTCTTT.

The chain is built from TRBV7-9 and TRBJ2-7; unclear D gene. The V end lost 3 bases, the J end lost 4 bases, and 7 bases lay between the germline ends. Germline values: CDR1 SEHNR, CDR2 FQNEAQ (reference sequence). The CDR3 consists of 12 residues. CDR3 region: CASSFSGYEQYF. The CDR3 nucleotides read TGTGCCAGCAGCTTCAGTGGATACGAGCAGTACTTC.

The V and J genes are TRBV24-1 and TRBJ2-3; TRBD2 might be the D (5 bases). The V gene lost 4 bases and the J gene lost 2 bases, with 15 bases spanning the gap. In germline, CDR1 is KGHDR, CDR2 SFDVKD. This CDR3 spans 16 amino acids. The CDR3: CATSDPRQAVTDTQYF. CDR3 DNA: TGTGCCACCAGTGACCCCCGCCAAGCGGTCACAGATACGCAGTATTTT.

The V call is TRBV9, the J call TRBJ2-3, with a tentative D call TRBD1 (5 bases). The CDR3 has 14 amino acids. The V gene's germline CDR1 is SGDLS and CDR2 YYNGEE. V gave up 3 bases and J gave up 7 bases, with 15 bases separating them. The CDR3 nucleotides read TGTGCCAGCAGCGGGAATGACAGACGATATACGCAGTATTTT. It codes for CASSGNDRRYTQYF.

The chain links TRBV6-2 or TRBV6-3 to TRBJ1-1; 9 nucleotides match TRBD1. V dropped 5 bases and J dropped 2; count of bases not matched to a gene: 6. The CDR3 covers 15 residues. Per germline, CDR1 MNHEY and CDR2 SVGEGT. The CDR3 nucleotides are TGTGCCAGCAGTGAGGGACAGGGAATAAACACTGAAGCTTTCTTT. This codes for CASSEGQGINTEAFF.

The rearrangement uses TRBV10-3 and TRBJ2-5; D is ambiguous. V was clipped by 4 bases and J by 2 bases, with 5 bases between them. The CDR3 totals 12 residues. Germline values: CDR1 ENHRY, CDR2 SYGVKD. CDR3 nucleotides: TGTGCCATCAGTGCGCCTCAAGAGACCCAGTACTTC. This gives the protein CAISAPQETQYF.

As DNA, the CDR3 is TGTGCCTGGAGGGGGAGGGGATCTGGAAACACCATATATTTT. Translating it yields CAWRGRGSGNTIYF. The chain joins TRBV30 to TRBJ1-3, with D tentatively TRBD1 (5 bases). There are 14 residues in the CDR3. Trimming shortened V by 3 bases and J by 1 base, and 10 bases separated the two germline ends. Germline loops: CDR1 GTSNPN, CDR2 SVGIG (reference sequence).

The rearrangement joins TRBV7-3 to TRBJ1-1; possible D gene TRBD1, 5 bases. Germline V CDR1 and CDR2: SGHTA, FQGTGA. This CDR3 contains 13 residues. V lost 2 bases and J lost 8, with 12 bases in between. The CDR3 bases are TGTGCCAGCAGCTTATCTGAGACAGCAGAAGCTTTCTTT. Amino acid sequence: CASSLSETAEAFF.

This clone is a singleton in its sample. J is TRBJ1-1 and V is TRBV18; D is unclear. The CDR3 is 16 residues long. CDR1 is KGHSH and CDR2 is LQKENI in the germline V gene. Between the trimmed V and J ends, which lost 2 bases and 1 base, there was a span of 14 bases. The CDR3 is CASSPFIRSGNTEAFF. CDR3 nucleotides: TGTGCCAGCTCACCATTTATAAGGTCGGGGAACACTGAAGCTTTCTTT.

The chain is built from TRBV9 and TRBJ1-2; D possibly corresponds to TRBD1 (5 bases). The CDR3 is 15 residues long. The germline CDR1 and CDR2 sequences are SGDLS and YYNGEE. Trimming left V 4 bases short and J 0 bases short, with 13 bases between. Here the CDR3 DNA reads TGTGCCAGCAGCCCCCGGGACGGAACTAACTATGGCTACACCTTC. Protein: CASSPRDGTNYGYTF.

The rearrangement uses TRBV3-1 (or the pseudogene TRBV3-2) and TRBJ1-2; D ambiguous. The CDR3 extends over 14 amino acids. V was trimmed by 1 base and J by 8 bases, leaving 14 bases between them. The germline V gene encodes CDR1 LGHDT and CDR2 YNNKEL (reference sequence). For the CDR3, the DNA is TGTGCCAGCAGCCAAGTTGCGGGAAGTCGGGGCTACACCTTC. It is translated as CASSQVAGSRGYTF.